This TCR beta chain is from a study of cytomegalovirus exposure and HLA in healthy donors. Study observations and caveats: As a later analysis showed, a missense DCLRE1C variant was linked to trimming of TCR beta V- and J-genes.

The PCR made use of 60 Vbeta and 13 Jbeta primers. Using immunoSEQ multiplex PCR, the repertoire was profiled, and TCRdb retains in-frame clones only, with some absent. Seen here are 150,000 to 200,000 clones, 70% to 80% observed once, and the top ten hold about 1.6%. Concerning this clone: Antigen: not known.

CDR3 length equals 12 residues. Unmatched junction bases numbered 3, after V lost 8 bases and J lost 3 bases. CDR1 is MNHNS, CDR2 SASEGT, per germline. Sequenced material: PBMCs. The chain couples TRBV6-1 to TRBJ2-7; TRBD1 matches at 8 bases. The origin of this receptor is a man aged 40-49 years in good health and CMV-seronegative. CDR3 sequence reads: CASGDRRYEQYV. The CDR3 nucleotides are TGTGCCAGCGGGGACAGGCGCTACGAGCAGTACGTC.